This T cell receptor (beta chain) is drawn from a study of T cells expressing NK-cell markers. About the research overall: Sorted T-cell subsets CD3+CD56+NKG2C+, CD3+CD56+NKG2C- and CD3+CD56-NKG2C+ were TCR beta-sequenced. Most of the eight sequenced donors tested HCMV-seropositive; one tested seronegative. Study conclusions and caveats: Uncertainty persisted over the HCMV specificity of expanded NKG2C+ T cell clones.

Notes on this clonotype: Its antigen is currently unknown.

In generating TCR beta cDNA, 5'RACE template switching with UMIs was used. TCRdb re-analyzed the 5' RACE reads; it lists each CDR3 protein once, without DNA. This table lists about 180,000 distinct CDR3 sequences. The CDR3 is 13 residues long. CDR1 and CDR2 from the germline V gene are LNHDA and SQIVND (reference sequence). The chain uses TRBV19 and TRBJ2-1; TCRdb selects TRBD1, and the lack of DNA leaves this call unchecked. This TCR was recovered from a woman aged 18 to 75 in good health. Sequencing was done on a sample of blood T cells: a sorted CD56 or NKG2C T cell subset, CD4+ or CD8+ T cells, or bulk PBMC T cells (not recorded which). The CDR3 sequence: CASSSGQYNEQFF.